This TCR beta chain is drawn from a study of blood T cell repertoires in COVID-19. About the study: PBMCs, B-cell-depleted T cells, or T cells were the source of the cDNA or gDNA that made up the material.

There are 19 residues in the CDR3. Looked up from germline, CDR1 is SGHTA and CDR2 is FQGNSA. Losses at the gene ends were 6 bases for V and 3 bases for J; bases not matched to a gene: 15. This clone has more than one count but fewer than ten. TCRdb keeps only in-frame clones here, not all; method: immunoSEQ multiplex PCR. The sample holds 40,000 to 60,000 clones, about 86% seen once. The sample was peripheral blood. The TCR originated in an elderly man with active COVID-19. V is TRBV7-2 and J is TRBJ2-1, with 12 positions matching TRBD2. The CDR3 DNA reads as TGTGCCAGCAGACAGGTGGGGCTAGCGGGAGGGATTCGCTACAATGAGCAGTTCTTC. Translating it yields CASRQVGLAGGIRYNEQFF.